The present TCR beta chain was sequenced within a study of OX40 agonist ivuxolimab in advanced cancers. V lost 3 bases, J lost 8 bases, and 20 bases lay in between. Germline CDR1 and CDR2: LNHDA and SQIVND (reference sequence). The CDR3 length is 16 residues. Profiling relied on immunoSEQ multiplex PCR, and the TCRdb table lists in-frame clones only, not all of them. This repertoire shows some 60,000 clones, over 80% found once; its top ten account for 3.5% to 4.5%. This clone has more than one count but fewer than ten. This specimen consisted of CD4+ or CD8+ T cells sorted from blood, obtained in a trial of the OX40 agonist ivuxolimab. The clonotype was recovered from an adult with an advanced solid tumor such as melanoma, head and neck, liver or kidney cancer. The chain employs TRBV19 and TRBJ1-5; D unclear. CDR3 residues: CASSIFNPIRAEPQHF. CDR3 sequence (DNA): TGTGCCAGTAGTATCTTCAATCCAATACGTGCTGAGCCCCAGCATTTT.